This TCR beta chain was sequenced during a study of cytomegalovirus exposure and HLA in healthy donors. Study-wide results and limits: Cytomegalovirus association was listed for 164 TCR beta chains.

The length of the CDR3 is 16 residues. CDR1 and CDR2 (germline): LNHDA, SQIVND (reference sequence). The trim removed 4 bases at V and 2 bases at J, leaving 9 bases unmatched. This clone was recorded once. Its antigen is not known. Sequencing used immunoSEQ multiplex PCR; TCRdb keeps in-frame clones, though not all of them. The sample carries 95,000 to 120,000 clones, about 85% recorded once. The chain has TRBV19 and TRBJ2-7; TRBD1 matches at 9 bases. The sequenced sample consisted of PBMCs. This receptor was identified in a woman between 18 and 30 years old in good health and CMV-seronegative. The chain's CDR3 is CASSKTGTGSAYEQYF. The CDR3 DNA is TGTGCCAGTAGTAAAACAGGGACAGGGAGTGCCTACGAGCAGTACTTC.